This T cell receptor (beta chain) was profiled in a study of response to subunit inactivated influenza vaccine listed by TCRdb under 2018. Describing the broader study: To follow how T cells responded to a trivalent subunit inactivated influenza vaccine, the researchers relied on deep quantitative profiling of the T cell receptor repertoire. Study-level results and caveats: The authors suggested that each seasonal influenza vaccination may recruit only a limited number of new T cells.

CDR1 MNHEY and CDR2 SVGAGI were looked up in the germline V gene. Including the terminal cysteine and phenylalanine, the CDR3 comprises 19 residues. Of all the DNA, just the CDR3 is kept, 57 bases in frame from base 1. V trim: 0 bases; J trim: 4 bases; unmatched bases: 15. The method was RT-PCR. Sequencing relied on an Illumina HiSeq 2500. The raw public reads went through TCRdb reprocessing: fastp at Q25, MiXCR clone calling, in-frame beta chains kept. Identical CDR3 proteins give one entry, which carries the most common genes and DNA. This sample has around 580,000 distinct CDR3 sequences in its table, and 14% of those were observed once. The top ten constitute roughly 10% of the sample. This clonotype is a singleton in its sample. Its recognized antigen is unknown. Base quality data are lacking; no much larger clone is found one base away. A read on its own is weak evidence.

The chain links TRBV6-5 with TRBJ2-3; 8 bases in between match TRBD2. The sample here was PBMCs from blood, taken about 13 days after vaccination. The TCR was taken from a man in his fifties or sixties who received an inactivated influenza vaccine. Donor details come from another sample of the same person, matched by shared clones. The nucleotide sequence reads TGTGCCAGCAGTTACTCGATGGGTTGGAGCGGGAGCTCACCAGATACGCAGTATTTT. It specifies CASSYSMGWSGSSPDTQYF.